This T cell receptor beta chain was captured in a study of blood T cell repertoires in COVID-19. The overall study: COVID-19 samples from acute and convalescent phases originated in the United States, Italy and Spain. T cells, B-cell-depleted T cells, or PBMCs supplied cDNA or gDNA.

In the original processing: Reference gene primers were amplified, and this amplification served to estimate nucleated cell counts. The protocol was immunoSEQ multiplex PCR, while the TCRdb copy is restricted to in-frame clones and leaves out a portion. D and trimming were read from the DNA, whereas the V and J calls and clone size are those reported in that table. This sample has some 150,000 clones, with approximately 91% found just once. CDR3 length: 14 amino acids. J was trimmed by 6 bases and V by 6 bases; bases with no gene match: 9. In germline, CDR1 is MDHEN, CDR2 SYDVKM. The sample consisted of peripheral blood. V is TRBV28 and J is TRBJ1-1, with 8 positions matching TRBD1. This clonotype originated in a human donor in a cohort sampled during active COVID-19. DNA of the CDR3: TGTGCCAGCAGACCACCAGGGGGCAGCGCTGAAGCTTTCTTT. Amino acid sequence: CASRPPGGSAEAFF.